These T cell receptor beta chains were read from a single sample in a study of breast tumors, draining lymph nodes, adjacent tissues. From the multiplex PCR reads, TCRdb called clonotypes with MiXCR, one entry per CDR3 protein. This repertoire shows 150,000 to 250,000 distinct CDR3 sequences, 31% found once; its top ten account for roughly 4.3%. The sequenced sample consisted of axillary lymph node tissue. These receptors were taken from a female donor with breast cancer. Some clones in this sample may be carry-over from other donors' samples. CDR3s include the opening cysteine and the closing phenylalanine or tryptophan. D genes are given only for firm matches. Where a row states a size, it is once, few, many or the class of an expanded clone; other rows omit it.

>TRBV25-1|many|15|TRBD2|TRBJ2-1
TGTGCCAGCAGTCCACGGACTAGCGGGAGCAATGAGCAGTTCTTC
CASSPRTSGSNEQFF
>TRBV27|many|14|-|TRBJ2-7
TGTGCCAGCAGTTTGGTTTCAGGATCAATCGAGCAGTACTTC
CASSLVSGSIEQYF
>TRBV19|many|13|-|TRBJ1-4
TGTGCCAGTAGTCCGAACAGGGATGAAAAACTGTTTTTT
CASSPNRDEKLFF
>TRBV6-5|many|16|TRBD1|TRBJ1-6
TGTGCCAGCAGTCGGACAGGGCGCGCAGATAATTCACCCCTCCACTTT
CASSRTGRADNSPLHF
>TRBV6-1|many|14|TRBD2|TRBJ2-7
TGTGCCAGCAGGTCGGGACTAGATACCTACGAGCAGTACTTC
CASRSGLDTYEQYF
>TRBV7-9|-|13|-|TRBJ2-5
TGTGCCAGCAGCTTACGGACCCAAGAGACCCAGTACTTC
CASSLRTQETQYF
>TRBV7-9|-|15|TRBD2|TRBJ2-5
TGTGCCAGCGGCTCTCTTGCGGGAGGGCGTGAGACCCAGTACTTC
CASGSLAGGRETQYF
>TRBV28|many|14|TRBD1|TRBJ1-2
TGTGCCAGCAGAACCGGGACAGGGCACTATGGCTACACCTTC
CASRTGTGHYGYTF
>TRBV10-3|-|16|-|TRBJ1-3
TGTGCCATCAGTGAGTCGAGAGCTTCAATAGGAGACACCATATATTTT
CAISESRASIGDTIYF
>TRBV5-4|once|15|TRBD1|TRBJ2-7
TGTGCCAGCAGCTTGGGCGGGACAGGGACCCCTGAGCAGTACTTC
CASSLGGTGTPEQYF
>TRBV5-4|-|15|TRBD2|TRBJ2-7
TGTGCCAGCAGCTTGGGACTAGCGGGGCGGGCCGAGCAGTACTTC
CASSLGLAGRAEQYF
>TRBV6-6|-|14|-|TRBJ2-2
TGTGCCAGCCGGCTGCGGGGAGGCACCGGGGAGCTGTTTTTT
CASRLRGGTGELFF
>TRBV29-1|-|21|-|TRBJ1-2
TGCAGCGTTGAAGAATTCCAGGTCCCCGCCAGCAGCTCCGAGATCTACTATGGCTACACCTTC
CSVEEFQVPASSSEIYYGYTF
>TRBV11-2|few|17|TRBD2|TRBJ2-1
TGTGCCAGCTCACCACCGATGGAACGGGAGGCCTACAATGAGCAGTTCTTC
CASSPPMEREAYNEQFF
>TRBV7-2|-|12|-|TRBJ2-7
TGTGCCAGCAGCGCCTTCAGGGGCGAGCAGTACTTC
CASSAFRGEQYF
>TRBV4-1|many|16|TRBD2|TRBJ2-1
TGCGCCAGCAGCCAAGCGGGACTAGCGGGAATGAGAGAGCAGTTCTTC
CASSQAGLAGMREQFF
>TRBV6-6|many|14|-|TRBJ2-1
TGTGCCAGCAATGGCGGCGGGACCGTCAATGAGCAGTTCTTC
CASNGGGTVNEQFF
>TRBV6-1|-|13|-|TRBJ1-2
TGTGCCAGCAGCGGACGTGGGACGGTCGGCTACACCTTC
CASSGRGTVGYTF
>TRBV7-9|many|15|-|TRBJ1-6
TGTGCCAGCAGCCCCCTTACAGGACCCAATTCACCCCTCCACTTT
CASSPLTGPNSPLHF
>TRBV7-2|-|14|-|TRBJ1-1
TGTGCCAGCAGCTTAAAGGCAGGGAACACTGAAGCTTTCTTT
CASSLKAGNTEAFF
>TRBV6-2/TRBV6-3|-|16|TRBD1|TRBJ2-7
TGTGCCGGCAGTTCCCCTAGTGGGACAGATCCCTACGAGCAGTACTTC
CAGSSPSGTDPYEQYF
>TRBV7-9|many|15|TRBD2|TRBJ2-5
TGTGCCAGCAGCTTAGGGACTAGCGGCCAAGAGACCCAGTACTTC
CASSLGTSGQETQYF
>TRBV5-6|-|15|TRBD1|TRBJ2-5
TGTGCCAGCAGCTTGTCCGGGACAGTCCAAGAGACCCAGTACTTC
CASSLSGTVQETQYF
>TRBV12-3/TRBV12-4|many|15|TRBD1|TRBJ2-1
TGTGCCAGCAGTTTAGCGGGGACAGGGTTGAATGAGCAGTTCTTC
CASSLAGTGLNEQFF
>TRBV10-2|many|14|-|TRBJ2-1
TGCGCCAGCAGTGAATGGGTGAGTGGGGATGAGCAGTTCTTC
CASSEWVSGDEQFF
>TRBV6-5|many|15|TRBD2|TRBJ2-3
TGTGCCAGCAGGGGGGGGACTAGCGGGGCAGATACGCAGTATTTT
CASRGGTSGADTQYF